This T cell receptor beta chain derives from a study of blood T cell repertoires in COVID-19. About the study: The United States, Italy and Spain supplied acute and convalescent COVID-19 samples. Sample material is recorded as cDNA or gDNA derived from T cells, B-cell-depleted T cells, or PBMCs.

Original methodology: Estimated nucleated cell counts came from reference gene primer amplification. The protocol was immunoSEQ multiplex PCR, while the TCRdb copy is restricted to in-frame clones and leaves out a portion. Clone size and V and J calls were adopted from that table, with D and trimming inferred from the DNA. Of fewer than 350,000 clones listed, approximately 88% are singletons. Patients at the Seattle site were enrolled during active infection and followed longitudinally. Germline CDR1 and CDR2: MNHEY and SMNVEV (reference sequence). This CDR3 region has 14 residues. Trimming cost V 0 bases and J 5 bases, with 10 bases left between them.

The receptor comes from a woman in her twenties or thirties with COVID-19, enrolled during active disease. Input material: peripheral blood. The rearrangement links TRBV27 to TRBJ1-1; D perhaps matches TRBD1 (6 bases). For the CDR3, the DNA is TGTGCCAGCAGTTTATCACAGGGAGGGACTGAAGCTTTCTTT. Protein product: CASSLSQGGTEAFF.